This T cell receptor (beta chain) derives from a study of OX40 agonist ivuxolimab in advanced cancers. General notes on the study: The costimulatory receptor OX40 (CD134) was targeted by ivuxolimab, a fully human IgG2 agonistic monoclonal antibody. The monotherapy dose-escalation portion (N ≈ 52 patients) of the phase I ivuxolimab trial is reported in the paper. Intravenous ivuxolimab was administered to patients every 2 weeks at six dose levels: 0.01, 0.1, 0.3, 1.5, 3 and 10 mg/kg. Partial responses occurred in three dose-escalation patients: two with cutaneous melanoma and one with hepatocellular carcinoma. A male proportion of roughly 85% and a mean age of roughly 58 years, ranging from about 20 to 79, were recorded for the dose-escalation cohort. Peripheral TCRbeta sequencing aimed to test whether ivuxolimab altered TCR sequence diversity and caused clonal T-cell expansion. Patients were allowed to have had prior anti-PD-1, anti-PD-L1 or anti-CTLA-4 therapy, and approximately 40% of the dose-escalation patients had been treated with checkpoint inhibitors. Of the 50 to 55 dose-escalation patients, hepatocellular carcinoma was present in some 19, melanoma in approximately 15, renal cell carcinoma in 9 and head and neck cancer in 9.

Genomic DNA was extracted from sorted cells for sequencing of the TCRbeta CDR3 region. The immunoSEQ Assay was used to sequence the TCRbeta CDR3 regions. TCRdb re-hosts the immuneACCESS table, in-frame sequences only. Its copies lack some clones; in the studies checked, an unresolved V gene accounts for under half of them, and the cause for the rest is not known. For this sample there are 40,000 or so clones; 80% to 85% appear just once. Of the sample, over 20% is held by the ten largest clones. As to this clone: Its target antigen remains unknown. No quality values exist for individual bases; no much larger clone is one base distant.

CDR1 and CDR2 were assigned from the germline V gene (reference sequence) as MNHEY and SMNVEV. The CDR3 covers 14 residues, taking in both the cysteine and the phenylalanine. The CDR3 DNA has 42 bases and is translated from base 1. V is reduced by 7 bases and J by 3 bases, leaving a spacing of 15 bases between them. The trial excluded patients who had a history of autoimmune disease or were on systemic immunosuppression. In every dose cohort, peripheral blood was drawn for TCR sequencing at baseline, cycle 4 day 1, and cycle 7 day 1. Samples were obtained from an open-label, multicenter, first-in-human phase I dose-escalation trial of ivuxolimab. The trial enrolled adults with locally advanced or metastatic head and neck squamous cell, hepatocellular, melanoma or renal cell carcinoma. Before TCR sequencing, CD4+ T cells and CD8+ T cells from peripheral blood were sorted into separate populations.

Points the paper makes about the study in general: In the 0.1-3.0 mg/kg groups, partial responders had among the lowest normalized peripheral clonal expansion, particularly in CD8+ T cells. At doses of 0.1 to 3.0 mg/kg, clonal expansion of both CD4+ and CD8+ blood T cells was observed from baseline to week 6. Low levels of normalized T-cell clonal expansion were also seen in some nonresponding patients. The antigen specificity of the clonally expanded peripheral T cells was not determined. After ivuxolimab, CD8+ T cells had more expanded clones than CD4+ T cells on average.

The sequence joins TRBV27 to TRBJ1-1, with the D gene call left open. Material: CD4+ or CD8+ T cells sorted from blood, obtained in a trial of the OX40 agonist ivuxolimab. This sequence originates from an adult with an advanced solid tumor such as melanoma, head and neck, liver or kidney cancer. The DNA sequence is as follows: TGTGCCAGCAATAGAGGGTCACGAGACACTGAAGCTTTCTTT. Its translation is CASNRGSRDTEAFF.